A single sample gave rise to the 24 T cell receptor beta chains below, sequenced in a study of radiotherapy plus CTLA-4 blockade in lung cancer. Measured with immunoSEQ multiplex PCR; TCRdb has only the in-frame clones, and not every one. This sample carries 25,000 to 35,000 clones, around 80% of them seen once, and the ten largest clones take around 7.5%. Sequenced material: peripheral blood, taken from a patient treated with radiotherapy plus ipilimumab. These receptor sequences come from a human donor with non-small cell lung cancer who had stable disease on radiotherapy plus ipilimumab.

The chain combines TRBV11-2 with TRBJ2-1, with 9 positions matching TRBD2. The V gene end was trimmed by 5 bases and the J gene end by 6 bases; junction bases not matched to a gene: 11. This CDR3 is 16 amino acids long. Germline lookup yields CDR1 SGHAT and CDR2 FQNNGV. CDR3 amino acids: CASSPLSGGFLNEQFF. DNA of the CDR3: TGTGCCAGCAGCCCCTTAAGCGGGGGGTTTCTCAATGAGCAGTTCTTC.

The chain has TRBV10-3 and TRBJ1-4; D gene unclear. Germline loops: CDR1 ENHRY, CDR2 SYGVKD. V was trimmed by 2 bases and J by 8 bases, leaving 9 bases between them. The CDR3 is 13 amino acids. This CDR3 is CAISEGGVEKLFF. The CDR3 DNA follows: TGTGCCATCAGTGAGGGTGGAGTGGAAAAACTGTTTTTT.

This rearrangement joins TRBV7-9 to TRBJ1-2, with 8 bases aligning to TRBD1. The germline V gene has CDR1 SEHNR and CDR2 FQNEAQ (reference sequence). J lost 6 bases, V lost 5 bases, and 23 bases had no gene match. This CDR3 is built from 19 residues. The CDR3 loop is CASSARGIRGRNRLDGYTF. The CDR3 nucleotides are TGTGCCAGCAGCGCCCGGGGGATCAGGGGGCGTAATCGCCTCGATGGCTACACCTTC.

The sample holds one count of this clone. The chain couples TRBV27 to TRBJ1-1; a possible D gene is TRBD1 (6 bases). CDR3 length equals 14 residues. Trimming removed 7 bases from V and 4 bases from J, with 16 bases in between. The germline V gene encodes CDR1 MNHEY and CDR2 SMNVEV (reference sequence). The CDR3 DNA sequence: TGTGCCAGCACCCCCTGGGGGGGCGGCACTGAAGCTTTCTTT. Translation: CASTPWGGGTEAFF.

This clone was recorded a few times. This chain links TRBV6-1 with TRBJ2-5, with 12 bases identical to TRBD2. This CDR3 contains 15 residues. Germline-derived CDR1 and CDR2 are MNHNS and SASEGT. Unmatched junction bases numbered 13, after V lost 11 bases and J lost 6 bases. The CDR3 loop reads CAGTGLAGTRQTQYF. The CDR3 DNA is TGTGCCGGCACCGGACTAGCGGGGACCAGGCAGACCCAGTACTTC.

The chain is built from TRBV14 and TRBJ2-2; D possibly corresponds to TRBD2 (6 bases). CDR1 is SGHDN and CDR2 is FVKESK in the germline V gene. The CDR3 loop spans 15 amino acids. The V and J ends lost 4 bases and 4 bases respectively, with 13 bases between them. CDR3 sequence: CASSLGSGATGELFF. CDR3 bases: TGTGCCAGCAGCCTCGGGTCGGGAGCCACCGGGGAGCTGTTTTTT.

This clone was detected only a few times. Here the CDR3 reads CASSFGGGGSPLHF. CDR3 nucleotides: TGCGCCAGCAGCTTTGGGGGGGGTGGTTCACCCCTCCACTTT. The chain couples TRBV5-1 to TRBJ1-6; D might be TRBD1 (5 bases). This CDR3 contains 14 residues. Germline V gives CDR1 SGHRS, CDR2 YFSETQ. V was pared by 2 bases and J by 9 bases, with 12 bases between.

V and J are TRBV11-2 and TRBJ2-7; D possibly uses TRBD1 or TRBD2 (5 bases each). The CDR3 is made up of 14 amino acids. V lost 5 bases and J lost 3, with 14 bases in between. The germline V gene encodes CDR1 SGHAT and CDR2 FQNNGV. The CDR3 nucleotides are TGTGCCAGCAGCCCGAGGGGTCCTATCTACGAGCAGTACTTC. It encodes CASSPRGPIYEQYF. Combining the CDR3 with reference TRBV11-2 and TRBJ2-7 gives the whole variable domain EAGVAQSPRYKIIEKRQSVAFWCNPISGHATLYWYQQILGQGPKLLIQFQNNGVVDDSQLPKDRFSAERLKGVDSTLKIQPAKLEDSAVYLCASSPRGPIYEQYFGPGTRLTVT.

J is TRBJ1-1 and V is TRBV7-6; no firm D call. Germline V gene sequence: CDR1 SGHVS, CDR2 FNYEAQ. V was cut by 2 bases and J by 1 base, with 5 bases left in between. The CDR3 totals 13 residues. Written as DNA, the CDR3 is TGTGCCAGCAGCTTAACACAGAACACTGAAGCTTTCTTT. This sequence encodes CASSLTQNTEAFF.

This chain connects TRBV28 to TRBJ1-1, with a tentative D call TRBD1 (5 bases). This CDR3 comprises 13 residues. Germline V lookup: CDR1 MDHEN, CDR2 SYDVKM. Trimming took 6 bases from V and 11 from J, leaving 19 bases between them. The CDR3 spells CASSSAGLGEAFF. In DNA, the CDR3 is TGTGCCAGCAGCTCCGCGGGGTTAGGGGAGGCTTTCTTT.

The genes are TRBV7-8 and TRBJ2-7; 10 positions match TRBD2. CDR3 length equals 16 residues. V shed 3 bases and J 0 bases; nucleotides not matched to a gene: 5. Germline CDR1 reads SGHVS; CDR2 reads FQNEAQ. The CDR3 here is CASSLAGTSVSYEQYF. The DNA for the CDR3 is TGTGCCAGCAGCTTGGCCGGGACTAGCGTCTCCTACGAGCAGTACTTC. Supplemented by reference TRBV7-8 and TRBJ2-7, the full variable domain reads GAGVSQSPRYKVAKRGQDVALRCDPISGHVSLFWYQQALGQGPEFLTYFQNEAQLDKSGLPSDRFFAERPEGSVSTLKIQRTQQEDSAVYLCASSLAGTSVSYEQYFGPGTRLTVT.

This clone has a handful of counts. This rearrangement joins TRBV10-3 to TRBJ1-1, with D possibly being TRBD1 (6 bases). Between the trimmed V and J ends, which lost 7 bases and 0 bases, there was a span of 12 bases. Germline V gene data show CDR1 as ENHRY and CDR2 as SYGVKD. The CDR3 has 14 amino acids. The CDR3 DNA is TGTGCCATCACTAGGGAGGGGGTGAACACTGAAGCTTTCTTT. Protein sequence: CAITREGVNTEAFF.

This chain uses TRBV5-4 with TRBJ1-4; D gene ambiguous. The CDR3 has 15 residues. The V gene's germline CDR1 is SGHNT and CDR2 YYREEE (reference sequence). Trimming took 4 bases from V and 0 from J, leaving 10 bases between them. CDR3 protein: CASSRTGATNEKLFF. The CDR3 DNA is TGTGCCAGCAGCAGAACCGGGGCAACTAATGAAAAACTGTTTTTT.

CDR3 DNA sequence: TGTGCCACCGGGGTAGGGGACTATGGCTACACCTTC. Amino acid sequence: CATGVGDYGYTF. The V call is TRBV2, the J call TRBJ1-2, with D perhaps matching TRBD1 (5 bases). The CDR3 has 12 residues. Germline V gene sequence: CDR1 SNHLY, CDR2 FYNNEI. V lost 10 bases and J lost 3, with 12 bases in between.

The chain recombines TRBV5-1 with TRBJ1-2, with D maybe TRBD1 (6 bases). This CDR3 contains 13 residues. V lost 2 bases to trimming and J lost 4 bases, with 9 bases between them. Germline values: CDR1 SGHRS, CDR2 YFSETQ. The CDR3 here is CASSLGQPYGYTF. Here the CDR3 DNA reads TGCGCCAGCAGCTTAGGACAGCCCTATGGCTACACCTTC.

The gene calls are TRBV16 and TRBJ2-2; D unclear. Germline lookup yields CDR1 KGHSY and CDR2 FQNENV. This CDR3 has 12 residues. V lost 2 bases and J lost 9, with 7 bases in between. As DNA, the CDR3 is TGTGCCAGCAGCCAAAATACCCGGGAGCTGTTTTTT. Encoded protein: CASSQNTRELFF.

This clone occurred once. The V gene is TRBV18, the J gene TRBJ1-5, with 12 nucleotides matching TRBD1. From germline, CDR1 is KGHSH and CDR2 LQKENI. This CDR3 is built from 16 residues. Trimming cost V 5 bases and J 1 base; bases outside gene matches: 3. The CDR3 DNA follows: TGTGCCAGCTCAGAGGGACAGGGGGCGAGCAATCAGCCCCAGCATTTT. It encodes CASSEGQGASNQPQHF.

V usage is TRBV5-6 and J usage is TRBJ2-7; D may be TRBD2 (6 bases). The CDR3 runs 15 residues. Germline lookup yields CDR1 SGHDT and CDR2 YYEEEE. With 3 bases removed from V and 0 bases from J, the gap between germline ends came to 13 bases. CDR3 loop: CASSSWGVYSYEQYV. In DNA, the CDR3 is TGTGCCAGCAGCTCCTGGGGGGTATACTCCTACGAGCAGTACGTC.

The chain couples TRBV4-3 to TRBJ1-2; D remains ambiguous. Germline V lookup: CDR1 LGHNA, CDR2 YSLEER. V lost 0 bases to trimming and J lost 4 bases, with 15 bases between them. The CDR3 contains 16 residues. CDR3 sequence (DNA): TGCGCCAGCAGCCAAGAGGCGGTTAGTACGCGCTATGGCTACACCTTC. The encoded protein is CASSQEAVSTRYGYTF.

The rearrangement joins TRBV18 to TRBJ1-5; TRBD1 might be the D (6 bases). Trimming stripped 6 bases from V and 7 bases from J, with 13 bases between. Germline V gene sequence: CDR1 KGHSH, CDR2 LQKENI. CDR3 length equals 13 residues. The CDR3 loop is CASSLQGGQPQHF. CDR3 coding DNA: TGTGCCAGCTCTTTACAGGGTGGGCAGCCCCAGCATTTT.

In its sample, this clone is medium-sized. The chain is built from TRBV6-1 and TRBJ2-1; 8 bases fit TRBD2. Germline V lookup: CDR1 MNHNS, CDR2 SASEGT. The ends lost 1 base at V and 3 bases at J; junction bases unmatched: 2. The CDR3 loop spans 15 amino acids. The CDR3 coding sequence is TGTGCCAGCAGTGAAGACGGGGGGGGCTACAATGAGCAGTTCTTC. It codes for CASSEDGGGYNEQFF.

J is TRBJ1-2 and V is TRBV6-9; 8 nucleotides agree with TRBD1. The CDR3 is 13 amino acids. Germline CDR1 MNHGY, CDR2 SVAAGI. Trimming cost V 7 bases and J 3 bases; bases outside gene matches: 4. The CDR3 DNA reads TGTGCCAGCACTACAGGGGGTGACTATGGCTACACCTTC. This sequence encodes CASTTGGDYGYTF.

The V and J genes are TRBV13 and TRBJ1-1; no firm D call. Per the germline V gene, CDR1 is PRHDT and CDR2 is FYEKMQ (reference sequence). V shed 3 bases and J shed 4 bases, with 6 bases lying between them. The CDR3 spans 12 residues. CDR3 sequence (DNA): TGTGCCAGCAGCTTTGTTCCCACTGAAGCTTTCTTT. Amino acids: CASSFVPTEAFF.

This sequence joins TRBV9 and TRBJ1-6; D uncertain. Looked up from germline, CDR1 is SGDLS and CDR2 is YYNGEE. Trimming left V 2 bases short and J 8 bases short, with 8 bases between. The CDR3 totals 13 residues. The CDR3 region is CASSVMGDSPLHF. The CDR3 coding sequence is TGTGCCAGCAGCGTTATGGGTGATTCACCCCTCCACTTT.